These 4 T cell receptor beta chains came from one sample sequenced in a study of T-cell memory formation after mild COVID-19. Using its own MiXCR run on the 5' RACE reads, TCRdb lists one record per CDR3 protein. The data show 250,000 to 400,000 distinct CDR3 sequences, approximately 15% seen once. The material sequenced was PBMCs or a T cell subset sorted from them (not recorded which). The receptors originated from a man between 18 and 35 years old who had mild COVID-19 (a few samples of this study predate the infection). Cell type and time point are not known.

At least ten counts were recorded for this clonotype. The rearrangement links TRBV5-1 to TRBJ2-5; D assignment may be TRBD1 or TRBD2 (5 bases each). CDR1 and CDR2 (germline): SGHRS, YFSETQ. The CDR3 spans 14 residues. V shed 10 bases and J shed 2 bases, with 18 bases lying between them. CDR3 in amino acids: CACRGGWSQETQYF. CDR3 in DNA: TGCGCCTGTCGTGGGGGATGGAGTCAAGAGACCCAGTACTTC.

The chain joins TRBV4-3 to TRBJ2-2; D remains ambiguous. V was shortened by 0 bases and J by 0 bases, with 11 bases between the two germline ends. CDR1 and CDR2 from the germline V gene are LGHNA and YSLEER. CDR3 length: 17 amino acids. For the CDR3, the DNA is TGCGCCAGCAGCCAAGATATACGGGCAGCGAACACCGGGGAGCTGTTTTTT. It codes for CASSQDIRAANTGELFF.

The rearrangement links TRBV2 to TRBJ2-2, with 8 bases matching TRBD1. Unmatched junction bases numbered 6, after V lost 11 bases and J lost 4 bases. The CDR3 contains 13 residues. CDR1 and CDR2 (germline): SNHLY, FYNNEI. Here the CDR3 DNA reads TGTGCCCTCAGGACAGGGCGCACCGGGGAGCTGTTTTTT. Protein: CALRTGRTGELFF.

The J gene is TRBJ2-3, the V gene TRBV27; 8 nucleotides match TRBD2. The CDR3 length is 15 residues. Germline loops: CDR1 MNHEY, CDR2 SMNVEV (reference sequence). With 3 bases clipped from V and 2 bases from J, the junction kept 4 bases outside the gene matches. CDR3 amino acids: CASSLGAGDTDTQYF. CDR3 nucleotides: TGTGCCAGCAGTTTGGGAGCGGGGGACACAGATACGCAGTATTTT.